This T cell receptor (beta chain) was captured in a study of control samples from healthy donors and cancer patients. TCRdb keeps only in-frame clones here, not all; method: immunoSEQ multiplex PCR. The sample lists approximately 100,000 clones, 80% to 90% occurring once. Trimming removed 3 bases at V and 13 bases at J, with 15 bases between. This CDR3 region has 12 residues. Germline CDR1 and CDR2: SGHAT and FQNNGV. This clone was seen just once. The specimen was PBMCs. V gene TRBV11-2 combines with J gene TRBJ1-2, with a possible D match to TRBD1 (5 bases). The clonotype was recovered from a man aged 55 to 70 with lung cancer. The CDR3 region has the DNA TGTGCCAGCAGCTTTAACCAACAGGTCATCACCTTC. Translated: CASSFNQQVITF.